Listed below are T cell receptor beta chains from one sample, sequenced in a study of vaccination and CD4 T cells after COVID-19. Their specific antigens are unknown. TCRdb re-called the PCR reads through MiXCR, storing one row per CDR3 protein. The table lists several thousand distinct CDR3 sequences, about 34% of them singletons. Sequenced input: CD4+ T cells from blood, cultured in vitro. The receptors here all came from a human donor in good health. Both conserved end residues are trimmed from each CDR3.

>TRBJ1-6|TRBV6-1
ASRRGQEFSPLH
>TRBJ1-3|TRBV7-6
ASSLYGRGNTIY
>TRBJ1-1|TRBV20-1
SASNSGLGTKNTEAF
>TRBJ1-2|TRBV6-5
ASSYLGTGVGYT
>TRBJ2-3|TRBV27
ASSFLRGASTDTQY
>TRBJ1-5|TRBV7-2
ASSPRPNQPQH
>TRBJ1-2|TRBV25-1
ASSENPPREGYT
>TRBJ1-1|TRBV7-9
ASSKGGGFAEAF
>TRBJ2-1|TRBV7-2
ASSLAPSGGGNEQF
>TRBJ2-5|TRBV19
ASSITPLETQY
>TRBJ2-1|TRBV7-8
ASSYTGTTYNEQF
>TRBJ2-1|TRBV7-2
ASSRYLSNEQF
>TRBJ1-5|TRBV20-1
SAPAYQGPDQPQH
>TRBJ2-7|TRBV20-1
SAPRQGTYEQY
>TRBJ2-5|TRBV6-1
ASKGQETQY
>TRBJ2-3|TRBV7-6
ASSRSIGRATDTQY
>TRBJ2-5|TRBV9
ASSVEPGRETQY
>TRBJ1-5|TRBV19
ASRWMKTDHSNQPQH
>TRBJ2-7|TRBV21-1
ASSKERADSDYEQY
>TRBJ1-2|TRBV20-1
SARALFGGYT
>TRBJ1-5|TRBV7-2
ASSLIGGGTQNQPQH
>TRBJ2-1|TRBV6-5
ASSWTVLGEQF
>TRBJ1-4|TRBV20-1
SARRAPVEKLF
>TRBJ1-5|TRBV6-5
ASSYSGGNQPQH
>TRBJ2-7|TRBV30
AWSVLYEQY
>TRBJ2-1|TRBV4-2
ASSQDSGGAYNEQF
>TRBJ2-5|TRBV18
ASSPELAEETQY
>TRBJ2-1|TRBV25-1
ASSLGGLNEQF
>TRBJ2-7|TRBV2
ASSEGARDLREQY
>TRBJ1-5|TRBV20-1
SARGGGETQPQH
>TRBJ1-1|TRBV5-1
ASSFVEGNTEAF
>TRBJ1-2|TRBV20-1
SARDRYRQNYGYT
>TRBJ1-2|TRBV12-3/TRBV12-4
ASSSLGGYT
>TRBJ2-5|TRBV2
ASKGGWGLETQY
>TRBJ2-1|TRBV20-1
SARGVAGEQF
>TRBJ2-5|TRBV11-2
ASSSRWTTQETQY
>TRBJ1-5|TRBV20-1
SAAYPGAGQPQH
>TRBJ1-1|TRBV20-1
SARITALNTEAF
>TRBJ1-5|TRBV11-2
ASSKLGTGNNQPQH
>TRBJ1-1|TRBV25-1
ASQDRLYTEAF
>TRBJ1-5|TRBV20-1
SARDGPGQPQH
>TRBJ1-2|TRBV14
AGSQQSTGVGYT
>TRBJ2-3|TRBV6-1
ASSSGTTDTDTQY
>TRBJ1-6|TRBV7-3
ASSQGVTNSPLH
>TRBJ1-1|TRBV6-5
ASSSLKKTEAF
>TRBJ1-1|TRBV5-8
ASSKDRENTEAF
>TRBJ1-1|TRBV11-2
ASSLSPRNTEAF
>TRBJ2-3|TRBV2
ASNPSGGSDTQY
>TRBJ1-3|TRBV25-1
ASSEGGINTIY
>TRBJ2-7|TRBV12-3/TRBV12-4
ASSGNYEQY
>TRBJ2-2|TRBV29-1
SAIRDFTGELF
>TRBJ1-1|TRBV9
ASSPRRGQGDTEAF
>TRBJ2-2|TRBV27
ASSRTGTQGAGELF
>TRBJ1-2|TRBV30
ASFSGGTGGYT
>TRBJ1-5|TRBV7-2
ASSRRRGGGQPQH
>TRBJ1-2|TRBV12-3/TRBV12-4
ASRLTPGQGAGYT
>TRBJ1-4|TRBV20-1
SATEGQGVGKLF
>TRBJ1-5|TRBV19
ASTGTGNQPQH
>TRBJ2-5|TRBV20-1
SARVEGTQY
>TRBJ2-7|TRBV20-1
SAFQGNAGEQY